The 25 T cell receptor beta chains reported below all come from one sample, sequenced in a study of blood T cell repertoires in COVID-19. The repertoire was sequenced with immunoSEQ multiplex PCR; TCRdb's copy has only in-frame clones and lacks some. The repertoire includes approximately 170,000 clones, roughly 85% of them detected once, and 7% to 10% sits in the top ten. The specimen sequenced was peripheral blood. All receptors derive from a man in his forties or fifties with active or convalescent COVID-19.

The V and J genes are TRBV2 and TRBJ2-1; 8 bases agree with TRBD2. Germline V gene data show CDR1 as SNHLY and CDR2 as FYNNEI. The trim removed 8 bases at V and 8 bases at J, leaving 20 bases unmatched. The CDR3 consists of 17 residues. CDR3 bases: TGTGCCAGCTCCCGGAGAGCTAGCGGGCTTAGCGAGCATGAGCAGTTCTTC. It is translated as CASSRRASGLSEHEQFF.

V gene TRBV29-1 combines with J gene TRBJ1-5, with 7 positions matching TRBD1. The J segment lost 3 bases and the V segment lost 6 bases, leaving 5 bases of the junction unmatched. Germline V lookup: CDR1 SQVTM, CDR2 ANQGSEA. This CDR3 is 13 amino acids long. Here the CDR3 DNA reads TGCAGCGTCATACAGGGGACCAATCAGCCCCAGCATTTT. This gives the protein CSVIQGTNQPQHF.

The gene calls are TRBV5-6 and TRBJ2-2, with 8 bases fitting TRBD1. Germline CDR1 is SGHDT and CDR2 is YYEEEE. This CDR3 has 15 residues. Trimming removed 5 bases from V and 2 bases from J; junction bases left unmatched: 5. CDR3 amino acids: CASSSGQGNTGELFF. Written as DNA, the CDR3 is TGTGCCAGCAGTTCCGGACAGGGTAACACCGGGGAGCTGTTTTTT.

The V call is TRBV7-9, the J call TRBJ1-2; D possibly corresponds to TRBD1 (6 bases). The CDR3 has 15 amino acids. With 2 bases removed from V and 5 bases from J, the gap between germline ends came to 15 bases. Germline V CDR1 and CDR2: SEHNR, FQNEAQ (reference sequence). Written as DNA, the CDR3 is TGTGCCAGCAGCTTAAAGGGGGAAGTCTGGTATGGCTACACCTTC. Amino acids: CASSLKGEVWYGYTF.

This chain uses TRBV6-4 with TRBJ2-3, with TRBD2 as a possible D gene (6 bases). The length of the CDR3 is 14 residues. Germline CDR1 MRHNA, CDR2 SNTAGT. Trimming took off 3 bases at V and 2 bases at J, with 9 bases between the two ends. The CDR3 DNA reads TGTGCCAGCAGTGAAGGGACTCACACAGATACGCAGTATTTT. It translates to CASSEGTHTDTQYF.

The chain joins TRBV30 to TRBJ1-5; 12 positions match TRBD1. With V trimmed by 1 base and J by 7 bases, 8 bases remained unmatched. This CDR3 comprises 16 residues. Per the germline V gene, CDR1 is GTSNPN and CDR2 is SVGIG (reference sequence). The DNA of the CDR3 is TGTGCCTGGAGTGCCCCCCACGGGACAGGGGGCCAGCCCCAGCATTTT. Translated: CAWSAPHGTGGQPQHF.

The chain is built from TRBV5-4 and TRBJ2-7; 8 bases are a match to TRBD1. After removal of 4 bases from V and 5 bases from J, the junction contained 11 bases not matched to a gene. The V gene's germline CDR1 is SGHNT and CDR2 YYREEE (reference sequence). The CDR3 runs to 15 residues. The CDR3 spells CASSQGQAGLDEQYF. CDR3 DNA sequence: TGTGCCAGCAGCCAGGGACAGGCCGGTTTGGACGAGCAGTACTTC.

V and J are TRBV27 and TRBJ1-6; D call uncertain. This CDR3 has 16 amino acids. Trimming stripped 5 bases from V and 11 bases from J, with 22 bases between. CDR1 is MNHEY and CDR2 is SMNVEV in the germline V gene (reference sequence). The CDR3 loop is CASSLLLGRGGTPLHF. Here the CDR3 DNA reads TGTGCCAGCAGTCTCCTCCTCGGACGGGGTGGGACACCCCTCCACTTT.

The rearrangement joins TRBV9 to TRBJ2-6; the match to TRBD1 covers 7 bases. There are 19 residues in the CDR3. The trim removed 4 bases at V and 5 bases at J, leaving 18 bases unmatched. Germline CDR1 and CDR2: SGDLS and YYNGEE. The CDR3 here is CASSRIEGQTLSRANVLTF. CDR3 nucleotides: TGTGCCAGCAGCCGCATCGAGGGACAGACTCTCTCAAGGGCCAACGTCCTGACTTTC.

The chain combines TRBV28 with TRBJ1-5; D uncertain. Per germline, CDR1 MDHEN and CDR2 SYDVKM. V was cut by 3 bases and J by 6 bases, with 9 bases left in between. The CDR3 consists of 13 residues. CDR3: CASSLEAGQPQHF. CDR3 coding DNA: TGTGCCAGCAGTTTGGAAGCGGGTCAGCCCCAGCATTTT.

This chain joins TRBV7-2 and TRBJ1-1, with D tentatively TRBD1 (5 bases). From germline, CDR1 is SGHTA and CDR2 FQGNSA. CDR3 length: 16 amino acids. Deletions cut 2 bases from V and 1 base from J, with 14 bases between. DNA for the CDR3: TGTGCCAGCAGCTTATGGGCAGGGCTATCGAACACTGAAGCTTTCTTT. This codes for CASSLWAGLSNTEAFF.

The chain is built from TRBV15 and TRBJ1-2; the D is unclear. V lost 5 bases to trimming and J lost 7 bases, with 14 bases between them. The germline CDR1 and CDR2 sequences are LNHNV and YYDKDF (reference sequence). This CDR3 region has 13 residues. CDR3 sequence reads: CATSVERAFGYTF. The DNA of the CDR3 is TGTGCCACCAGCGTAGAGAGGGCGTTTGGCTACACCTTC.

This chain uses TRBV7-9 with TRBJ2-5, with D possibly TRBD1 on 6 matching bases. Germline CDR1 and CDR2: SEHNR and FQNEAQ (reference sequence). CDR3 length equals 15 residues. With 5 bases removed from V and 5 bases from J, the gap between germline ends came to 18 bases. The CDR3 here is CASSVGDKASETQYF. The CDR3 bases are TGTGCCAGCAGCGTCGGGGACAAAGCTTCGGAGACCCAGTACTTC.

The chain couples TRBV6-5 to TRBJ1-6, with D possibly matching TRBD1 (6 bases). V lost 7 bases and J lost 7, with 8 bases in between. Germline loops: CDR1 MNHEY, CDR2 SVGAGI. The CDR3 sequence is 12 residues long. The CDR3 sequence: CASTRGNSPLHF. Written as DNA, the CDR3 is TGTGCCAGCACCAGGGGAAATTCACCCCTCCACTTT.

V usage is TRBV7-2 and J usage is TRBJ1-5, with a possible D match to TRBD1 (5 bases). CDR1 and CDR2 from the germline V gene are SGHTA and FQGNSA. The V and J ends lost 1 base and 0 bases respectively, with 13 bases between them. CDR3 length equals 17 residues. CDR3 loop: CASSLVGGTDSNQPQHF. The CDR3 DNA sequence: TGTGCCAGCAGCTTAGTTGGAGGGACGGATAGCAATCAGCCCCAGCATTTT.

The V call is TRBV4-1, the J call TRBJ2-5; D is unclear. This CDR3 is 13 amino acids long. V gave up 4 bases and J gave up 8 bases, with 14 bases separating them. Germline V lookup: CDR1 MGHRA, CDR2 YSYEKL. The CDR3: CASSRDQKRTQYF. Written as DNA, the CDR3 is TGCGCCAGCAGCCGAGATCAAAAGAGAACCCAGTACTTC.

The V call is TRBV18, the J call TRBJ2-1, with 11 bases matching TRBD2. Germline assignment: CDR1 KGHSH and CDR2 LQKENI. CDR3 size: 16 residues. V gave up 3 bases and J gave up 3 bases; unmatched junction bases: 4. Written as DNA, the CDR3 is TGTGCCAGCTCACCGACACTAGCGGGGGTCTACAATGAGCAGTTCTTC. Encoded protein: CASSPTLAGVYNEQFF.

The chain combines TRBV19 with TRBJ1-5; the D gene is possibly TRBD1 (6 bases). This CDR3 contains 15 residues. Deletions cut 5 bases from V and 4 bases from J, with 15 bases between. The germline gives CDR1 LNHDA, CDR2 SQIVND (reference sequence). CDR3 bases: TGTGCCAGTAGTTCCGGGGGGGGCGGGAATCAGCCCCAGCATTTT. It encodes CASSSGGGGNQPQHF.

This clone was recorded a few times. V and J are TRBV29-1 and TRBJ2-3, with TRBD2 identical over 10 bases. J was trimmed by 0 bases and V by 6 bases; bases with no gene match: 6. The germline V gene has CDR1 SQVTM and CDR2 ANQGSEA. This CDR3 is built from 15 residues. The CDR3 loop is CSVQRGGFSTDTQYF. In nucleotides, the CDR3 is TGCAGCGTCCAGCGGGGGGGGTTTAGCACAGATACGCAGTATTTT.

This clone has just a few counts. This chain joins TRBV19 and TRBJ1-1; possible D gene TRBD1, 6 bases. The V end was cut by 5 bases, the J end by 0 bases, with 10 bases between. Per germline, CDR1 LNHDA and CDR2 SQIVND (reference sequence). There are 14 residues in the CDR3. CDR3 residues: CASSVTGVNTEAFF. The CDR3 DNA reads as TGTGCCAGTAGTGTGACAGGAGTGAACACTGAAGCTTTCTTT.

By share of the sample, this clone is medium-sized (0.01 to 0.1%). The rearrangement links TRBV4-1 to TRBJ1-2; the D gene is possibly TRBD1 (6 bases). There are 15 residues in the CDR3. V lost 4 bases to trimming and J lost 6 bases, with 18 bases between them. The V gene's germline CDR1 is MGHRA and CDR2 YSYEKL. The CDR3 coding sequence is TGCGCCAGCAGCCCAGAGGGGGAGGCTGGGGATGGCTACACCTTC. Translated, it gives CASSPEGEAGDGYTF.

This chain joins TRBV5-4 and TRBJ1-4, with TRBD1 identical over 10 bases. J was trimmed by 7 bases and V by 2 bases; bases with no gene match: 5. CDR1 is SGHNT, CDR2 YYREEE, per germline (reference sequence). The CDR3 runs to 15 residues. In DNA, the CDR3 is TGTGCCAGCAGCTTTGTAGGACAGGGGGGTGAAAAACTGTTTTTT. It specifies CASSFVGQGGEKLFF. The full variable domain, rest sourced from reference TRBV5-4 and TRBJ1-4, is ETGVTQSPTHLIKTRGQQVTLRCSSQSGHNTVSWYQQALGQGPQFIFQYYREEENGRGNFPPRFSGLQFPNYSSELNVNALELDDSALYLCASSFVGQGGEKLFFGSGTQLSVL.

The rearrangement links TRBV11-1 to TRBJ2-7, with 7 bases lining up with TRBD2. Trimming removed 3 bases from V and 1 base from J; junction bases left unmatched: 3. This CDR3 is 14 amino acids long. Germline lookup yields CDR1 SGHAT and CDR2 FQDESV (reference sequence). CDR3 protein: CASSLTGGSYEQYF. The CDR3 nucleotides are TGTGCCAGCAGCTTGACGGGGGGTTCCTACGAGCAGTACTTC.

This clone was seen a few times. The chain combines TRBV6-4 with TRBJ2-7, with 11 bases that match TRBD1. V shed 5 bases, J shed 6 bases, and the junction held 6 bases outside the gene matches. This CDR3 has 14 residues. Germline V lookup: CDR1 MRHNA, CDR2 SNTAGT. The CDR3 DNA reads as TGTGCCAGCAGTTCGGACAGGGGGCGAGGCGAGCAGTACTTC. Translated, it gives CASSSDRGRGEQYF.

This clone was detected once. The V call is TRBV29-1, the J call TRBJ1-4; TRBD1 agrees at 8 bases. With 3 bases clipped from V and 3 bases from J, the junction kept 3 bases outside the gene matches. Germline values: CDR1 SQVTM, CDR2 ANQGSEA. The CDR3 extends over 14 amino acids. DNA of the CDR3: TGCAGCGTTGAGGACAGGGCGTCTAATGAAAAACTGTTTTTT. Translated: CSVEDRASNEKLFF.